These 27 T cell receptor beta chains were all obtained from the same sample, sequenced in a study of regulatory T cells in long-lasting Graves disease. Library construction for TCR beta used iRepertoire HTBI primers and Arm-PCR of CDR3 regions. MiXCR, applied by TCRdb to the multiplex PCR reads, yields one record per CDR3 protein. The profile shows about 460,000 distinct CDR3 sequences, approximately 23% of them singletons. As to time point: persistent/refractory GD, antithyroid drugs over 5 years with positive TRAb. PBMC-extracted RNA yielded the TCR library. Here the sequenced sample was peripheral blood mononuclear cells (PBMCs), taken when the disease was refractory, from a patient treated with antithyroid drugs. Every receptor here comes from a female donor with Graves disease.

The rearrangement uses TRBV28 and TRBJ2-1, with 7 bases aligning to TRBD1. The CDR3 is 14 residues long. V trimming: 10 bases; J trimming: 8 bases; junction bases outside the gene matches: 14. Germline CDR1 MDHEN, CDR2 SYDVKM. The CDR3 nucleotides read TGTGCCACCCGACTCCAGACAGGGTTGGATGAGCAGTTCTTC. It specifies CATRLQTGLDEQFF.

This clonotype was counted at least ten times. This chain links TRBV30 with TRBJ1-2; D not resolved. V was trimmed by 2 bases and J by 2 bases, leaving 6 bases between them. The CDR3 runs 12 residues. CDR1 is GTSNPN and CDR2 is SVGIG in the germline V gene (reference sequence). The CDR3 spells CAWSPSNYGYTF. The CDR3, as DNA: TGTGCCTGGAGTCCCTCAAACTATGGCTACACCTTC.

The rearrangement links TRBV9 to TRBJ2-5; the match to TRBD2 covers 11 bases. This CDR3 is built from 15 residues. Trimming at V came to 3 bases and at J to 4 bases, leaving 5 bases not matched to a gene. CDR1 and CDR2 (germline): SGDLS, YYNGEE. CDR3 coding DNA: TGTGCCAGCAGCGCCCTAGCGGGGGGTGGAGAGACCCAGTACTTC. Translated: CASSALAGGGETQYF.

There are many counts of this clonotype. The chain's CDR3 is CASSMPTYEQYF. The CDR3 DNA sequence: TGTGCCAGCAGCATGCCAACCTACGAGCAGTACTTC. This chain connects TRBV2 to TRBJ2-7; no clear D gene. The CDR3 sequence is 12 residues long. The germline V gene encodes CDR1 SNHLY and CDR2 FYNNEI. V lost 6 bases and J lost 2, with 8 bases in between.

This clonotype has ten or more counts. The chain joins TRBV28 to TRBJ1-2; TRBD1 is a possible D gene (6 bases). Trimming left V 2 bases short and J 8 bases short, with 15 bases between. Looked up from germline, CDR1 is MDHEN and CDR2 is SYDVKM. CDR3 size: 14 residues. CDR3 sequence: CASSLGGGGRGYTF. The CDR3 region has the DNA TGTGCCAGCAGTTTAGGGGGGGGCGGGCGAGGCTACACCTTC.

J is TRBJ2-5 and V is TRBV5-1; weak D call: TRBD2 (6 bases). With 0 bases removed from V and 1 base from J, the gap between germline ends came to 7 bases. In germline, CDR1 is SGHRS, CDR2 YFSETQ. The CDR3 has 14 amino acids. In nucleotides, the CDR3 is TGCGCCAGCAGCTTGGGGACTATCCAAGAGACCCAGTACTTC. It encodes CASSLGTIQETQYF.

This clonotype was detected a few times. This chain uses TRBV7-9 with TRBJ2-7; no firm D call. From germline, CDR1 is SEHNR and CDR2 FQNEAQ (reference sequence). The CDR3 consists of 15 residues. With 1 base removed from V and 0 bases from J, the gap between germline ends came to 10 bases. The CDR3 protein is CASSLVVGSSYEQYF. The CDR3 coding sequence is TGTGCCAGCAGCTTAGTGGTGGGAAGCTCCTACGAGCAGTACTTC.

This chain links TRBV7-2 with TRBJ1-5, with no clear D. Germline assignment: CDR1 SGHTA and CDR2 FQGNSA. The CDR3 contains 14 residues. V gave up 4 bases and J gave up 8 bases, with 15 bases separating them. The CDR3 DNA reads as TGTGCCAGCAGCTACCTGGGTATATCAGAGCCCCAGCATTTT. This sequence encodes CASSYLGISEPQHF. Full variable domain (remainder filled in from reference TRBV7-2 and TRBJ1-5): GAGVSQSPSNKVTEKGKDVELRCDPISGHTALYWYRQSLGQGLEFLIYFQGNSAPDKSGLPSDRFSAERTGGSVSTLTIQRTQQEDSAVYLCASSYLGISEPQHFGDGTRLSIL.

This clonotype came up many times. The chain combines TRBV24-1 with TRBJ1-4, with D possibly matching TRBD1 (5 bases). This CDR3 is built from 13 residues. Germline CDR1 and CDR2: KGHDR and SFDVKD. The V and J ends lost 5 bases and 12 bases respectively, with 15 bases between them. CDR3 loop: CATSGTGGTELFF. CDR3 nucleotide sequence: TGTGCCACCAGTGGGACCGGGGGGACGGAACTGTTTTTT.

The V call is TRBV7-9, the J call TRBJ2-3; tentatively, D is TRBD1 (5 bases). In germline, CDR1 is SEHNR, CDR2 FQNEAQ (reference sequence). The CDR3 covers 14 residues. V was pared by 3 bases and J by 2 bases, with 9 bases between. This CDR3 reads CASSFDRHTDTQYF. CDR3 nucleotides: TGTGCCAGCAGCTTTGACAGACACACAGATACGCAGTATTTT. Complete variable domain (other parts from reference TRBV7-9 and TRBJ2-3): DTGVSQNPRHKITKRGQNVTFRCDPISEHNRLYWYRQTLGQGPEFLTYFQNEAQLEKSRLLSDRFSAERPKGSFSTLEIQRTEQGDSAMYLCASSFDRHTDTQYFGPGTRLTVL.

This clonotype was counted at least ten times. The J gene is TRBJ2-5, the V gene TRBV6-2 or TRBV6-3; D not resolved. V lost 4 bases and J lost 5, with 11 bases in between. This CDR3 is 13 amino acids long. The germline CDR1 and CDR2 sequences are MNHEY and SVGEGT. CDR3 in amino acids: CASSSRVLETQYF. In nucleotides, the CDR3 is TGTGCCAGCAGTTCCCGGGTTTTGGAGACCCAGTACTTC.

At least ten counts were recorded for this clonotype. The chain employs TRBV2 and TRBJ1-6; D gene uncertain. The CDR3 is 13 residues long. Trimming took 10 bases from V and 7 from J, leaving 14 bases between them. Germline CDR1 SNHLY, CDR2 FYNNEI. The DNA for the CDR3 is TGTGCCACTGGAGTAGGTAGCAATTCACCCCTCCACTTT. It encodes CATGVGSNSPLHF.

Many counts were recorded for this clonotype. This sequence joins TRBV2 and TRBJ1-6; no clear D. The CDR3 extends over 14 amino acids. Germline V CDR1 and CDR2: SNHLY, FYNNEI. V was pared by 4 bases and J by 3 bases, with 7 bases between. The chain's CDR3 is CASSGAVYNSPLHF. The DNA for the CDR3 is TGTGCCAGCAGTGGCGCGGTCTATAATTCACCCCTCCACTTT.

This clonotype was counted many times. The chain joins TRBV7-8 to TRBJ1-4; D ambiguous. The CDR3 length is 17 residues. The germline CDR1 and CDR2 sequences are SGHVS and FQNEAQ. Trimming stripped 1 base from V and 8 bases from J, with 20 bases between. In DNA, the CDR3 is TGTGCCAGCAGCTTAGGATTTGACATGTGGGTTGACGAAAAACTGTTTTTT. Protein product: CASSLGFDMWVDEKLFF.

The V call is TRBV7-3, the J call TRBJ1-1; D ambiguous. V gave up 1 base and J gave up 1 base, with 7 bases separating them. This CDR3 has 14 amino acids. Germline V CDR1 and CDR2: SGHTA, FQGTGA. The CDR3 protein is CASSLNAANTEAFF. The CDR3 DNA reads TGTGCCAGCAGCTTAAACGCCGCGAACACTGAAGCTTTCTTT. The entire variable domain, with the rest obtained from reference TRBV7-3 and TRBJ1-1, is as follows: GAGVSQTPSNKVTEKGKYVELRCDPISGHTALYWYRQSLGQGPEFLIYFQGTGAADDSGLPNDRFFAVRPEGSVSTLKIQRTERGDSAVYLCASSLNAANTEAFFGQGTRLTVV.

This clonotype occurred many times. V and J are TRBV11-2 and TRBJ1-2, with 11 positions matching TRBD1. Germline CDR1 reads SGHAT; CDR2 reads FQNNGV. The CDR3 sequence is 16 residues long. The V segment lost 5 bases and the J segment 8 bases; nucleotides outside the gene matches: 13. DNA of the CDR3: TGTGCCAGCAGCCCCACCTCCGGGACAGGGGGGTCAGGCTACACCTTC. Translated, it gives CASSPTSGTGGSGYTF.

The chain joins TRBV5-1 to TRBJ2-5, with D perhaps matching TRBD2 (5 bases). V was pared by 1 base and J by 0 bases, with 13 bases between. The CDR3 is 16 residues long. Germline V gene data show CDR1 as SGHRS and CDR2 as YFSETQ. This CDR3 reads CASSLIRGMNQETQYF. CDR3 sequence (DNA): TGCGCCAGCAGCTTGATCCGAGGGATGAACCAAGAGACCCAGTACTTC.

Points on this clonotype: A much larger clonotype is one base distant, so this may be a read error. The CDR3 DNA sequence: TGCAGTGCTAGCTTTATCAAGGGGGGCCAAGAGACCCAGTACTTC. Amino acid sequence: CSASFIKGGQETQYF. The J gene is TRBJ2-5, the V gene TRBV20-1; D tentatively fits TRBD1 or TRBD2 (6 bases each). This CDR3 spans 15 amino acids. Germline CDR1 reads DFQATT; CDR2 reads SNEGSKA (reference sequence). Trimming cost V 3 bases and J 1 base, with 15 bases left between them.

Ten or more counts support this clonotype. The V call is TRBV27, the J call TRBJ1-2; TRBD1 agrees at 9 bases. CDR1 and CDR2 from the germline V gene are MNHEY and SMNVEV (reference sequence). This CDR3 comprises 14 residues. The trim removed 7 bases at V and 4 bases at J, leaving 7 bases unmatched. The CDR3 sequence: CASTGTGSGYGYTF. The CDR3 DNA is TGTGCCAGCACCGGGACAGGGTCAGGCTATGGCTACACCTTC.

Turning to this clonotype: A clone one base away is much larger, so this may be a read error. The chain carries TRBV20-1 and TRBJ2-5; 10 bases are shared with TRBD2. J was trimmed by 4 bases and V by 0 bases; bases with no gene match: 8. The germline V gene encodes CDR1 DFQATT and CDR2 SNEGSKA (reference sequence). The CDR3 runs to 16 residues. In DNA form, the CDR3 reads TGCAGTGCTAGAGATACTAGCGGGACACCGGGAGAGACCCAGTACTTC. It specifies CSARDTSGTPGETQYF.

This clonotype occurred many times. The CDR3 nucleotides read TGTGCCAGCAGTTTGCGTTGGCAGAACCAAGAGACCCAGTACTTC. Translation gives CASSLRWQNQETQYF. This chain links TRBV6-2 or TRBV6-3 with TRBJ2-5; the D is unclear. The CDR3 has 15 residues. The germline CDR1 and CDR2 sequences are MNHEY and SVGEGT. Deletions cut 4 bases from V and 0 bases from J, with 12 bases between.

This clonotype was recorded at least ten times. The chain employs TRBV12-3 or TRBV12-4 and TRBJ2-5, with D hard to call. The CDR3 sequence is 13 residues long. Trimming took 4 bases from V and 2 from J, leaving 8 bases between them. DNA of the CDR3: TGTGCCAGCAGTTCGCGGCAGCAAGAGACCCAGTACTTC. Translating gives CASSSRQQETQYF.

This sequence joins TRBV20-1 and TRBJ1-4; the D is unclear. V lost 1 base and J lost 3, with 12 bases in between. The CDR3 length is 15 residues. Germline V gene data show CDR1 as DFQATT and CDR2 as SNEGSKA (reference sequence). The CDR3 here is CSARVAGNSNEKLFF. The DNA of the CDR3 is TGCAGTGCTAGAGTCGCGGGCAACTCTAATGAAAAACTGTTTTTT.

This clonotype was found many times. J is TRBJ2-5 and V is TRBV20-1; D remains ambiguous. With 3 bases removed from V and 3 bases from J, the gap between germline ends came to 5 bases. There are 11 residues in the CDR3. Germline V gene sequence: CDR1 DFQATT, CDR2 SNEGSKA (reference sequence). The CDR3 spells CSASGKETQYF. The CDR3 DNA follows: TGCAGTGCTAGCGGCAAAGAGACCCAGTACTTC.

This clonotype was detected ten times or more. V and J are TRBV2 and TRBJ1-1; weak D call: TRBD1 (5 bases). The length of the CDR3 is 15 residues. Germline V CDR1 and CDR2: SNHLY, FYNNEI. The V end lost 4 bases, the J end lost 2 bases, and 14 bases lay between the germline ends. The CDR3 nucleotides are TGTGCCAGCAGTGGCCCCTTAGGACACAACACTGAAGCTTTCTTT. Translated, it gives CASSGPLGHNTEAFF.

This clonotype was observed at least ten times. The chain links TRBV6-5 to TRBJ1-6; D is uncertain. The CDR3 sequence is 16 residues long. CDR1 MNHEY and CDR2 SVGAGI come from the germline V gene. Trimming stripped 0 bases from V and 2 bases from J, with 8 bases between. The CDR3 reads CASSYSGEPYNSPLHF. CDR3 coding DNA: TGTGCCAGCAGTTACTCGGGTGAGCCCTATAATTCACCCCTCCACTTT.

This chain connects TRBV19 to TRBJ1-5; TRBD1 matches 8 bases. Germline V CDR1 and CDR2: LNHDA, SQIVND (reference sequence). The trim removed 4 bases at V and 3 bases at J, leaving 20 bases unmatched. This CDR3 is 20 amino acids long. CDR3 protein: CASSTALKGTGQGDNQPQHF. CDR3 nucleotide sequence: TGTGCCAGTAGTACGGCCCTAAAGGGGACTGGACAGGGAGACAATCAGCCCCAGCATTTT.